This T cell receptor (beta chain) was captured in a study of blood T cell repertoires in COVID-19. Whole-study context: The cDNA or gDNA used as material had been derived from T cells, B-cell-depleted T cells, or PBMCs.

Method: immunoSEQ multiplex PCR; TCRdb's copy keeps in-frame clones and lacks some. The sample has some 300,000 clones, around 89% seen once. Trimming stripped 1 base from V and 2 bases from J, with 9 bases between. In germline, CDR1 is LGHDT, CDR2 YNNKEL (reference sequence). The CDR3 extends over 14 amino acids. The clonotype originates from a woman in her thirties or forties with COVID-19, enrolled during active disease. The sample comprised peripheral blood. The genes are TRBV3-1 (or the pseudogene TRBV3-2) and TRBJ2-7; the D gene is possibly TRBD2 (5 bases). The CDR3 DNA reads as TGTGCCAGCAGCCAAGGGAGCGGAACCTACGAGCAGTACTTC. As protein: CASSQGSGTYEQYF.